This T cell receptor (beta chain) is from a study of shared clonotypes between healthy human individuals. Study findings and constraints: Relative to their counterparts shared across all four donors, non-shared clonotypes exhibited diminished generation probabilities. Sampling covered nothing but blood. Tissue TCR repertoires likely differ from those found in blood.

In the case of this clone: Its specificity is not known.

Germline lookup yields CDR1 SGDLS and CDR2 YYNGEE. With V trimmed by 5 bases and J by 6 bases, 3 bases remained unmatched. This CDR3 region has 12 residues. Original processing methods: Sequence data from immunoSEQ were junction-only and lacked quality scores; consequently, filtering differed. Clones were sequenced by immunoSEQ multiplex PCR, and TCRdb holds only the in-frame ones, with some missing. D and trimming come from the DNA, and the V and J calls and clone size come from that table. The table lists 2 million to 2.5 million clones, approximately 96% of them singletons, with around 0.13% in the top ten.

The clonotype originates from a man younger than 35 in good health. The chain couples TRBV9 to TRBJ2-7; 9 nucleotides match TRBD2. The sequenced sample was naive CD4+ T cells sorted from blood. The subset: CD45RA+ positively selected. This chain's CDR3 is CASSPTSGEQYF. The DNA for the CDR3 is TGTGCCAGCAGTCCGACTAGCGGCGAGCAGTACTTC.